What follows describes a single T cell receptor (beta chain). Sequencing used immunoSEQ multiplex PCR; TCRdb keeps in-frame clones, though not all of them. Of 20,000 to 25,000 clones in the sample, around 88% were seen once. V was cut by 0 bases and J by 3 bases, with 11 bases left in between. This CDR3 spans 16 amino acids. The germline gives CDR1 LGHNA, CDR2 YSLEER. This sample was included in a study of PD-1 and CTLA-4 blockade in melanoma. This TCR came from a human donor with melanoma. V usage is TRBV4-3 and J usage is TRBJ1-4; tentative D call: TRBD1 (6 bases). The sample consisted of CD8+ T cells from peripheral blood, taken before anti-PD-1 treatment. The CDR3 nucleotides read TGCGCCAGCAGCCAAGATCCCTGGACAGCTAATGAAAAACTGTTTTTT. Amino acids: CASSQDPWTANEKLFF.